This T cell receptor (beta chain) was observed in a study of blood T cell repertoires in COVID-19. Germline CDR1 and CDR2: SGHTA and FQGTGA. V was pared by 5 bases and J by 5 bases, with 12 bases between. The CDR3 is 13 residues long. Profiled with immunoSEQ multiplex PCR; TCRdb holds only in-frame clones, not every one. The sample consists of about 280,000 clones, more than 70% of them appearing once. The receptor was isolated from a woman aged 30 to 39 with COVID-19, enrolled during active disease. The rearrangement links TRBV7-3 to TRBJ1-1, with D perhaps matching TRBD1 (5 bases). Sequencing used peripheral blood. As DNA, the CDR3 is TGTGCCAGCAGCGTGCAGGGTGGGACTGAAGCTTTCTTT. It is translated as CASSVQGGTEAFF.